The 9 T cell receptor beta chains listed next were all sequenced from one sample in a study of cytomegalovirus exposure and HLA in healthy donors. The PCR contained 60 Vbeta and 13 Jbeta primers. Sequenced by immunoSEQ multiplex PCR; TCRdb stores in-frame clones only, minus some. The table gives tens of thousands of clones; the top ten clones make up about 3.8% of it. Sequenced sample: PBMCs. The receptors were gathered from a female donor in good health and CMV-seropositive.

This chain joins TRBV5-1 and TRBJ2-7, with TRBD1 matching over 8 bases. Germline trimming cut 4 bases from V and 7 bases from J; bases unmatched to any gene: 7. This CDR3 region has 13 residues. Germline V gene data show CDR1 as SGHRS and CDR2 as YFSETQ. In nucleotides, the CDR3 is TGCGCCAGCAGCGCAGGACAGGGACGGGAGCAGTACTTC. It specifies CASSAGQGREQYF.

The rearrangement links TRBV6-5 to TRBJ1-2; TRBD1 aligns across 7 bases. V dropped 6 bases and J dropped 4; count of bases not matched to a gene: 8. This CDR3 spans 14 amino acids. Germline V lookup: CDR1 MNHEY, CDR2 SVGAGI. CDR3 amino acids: CASRPGTDFYGYTF. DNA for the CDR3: TGTGCCAGCAGGCCCGGGACAGACTTCTATGGCTACACCTTC.

This CDR3 reads CASSLEGGPRQPQHF. The CDR3 DNA reads as TGTGCCAGCAGCTTAGAGGGGGGGCCAAGACAGCCCCAGCATTTT. This chain joins TRBV7-9 and TRBJ1-5, with TRBD1 as a possible D gene (6 bases). Trimming took 1 base from V and 7 from J, leaving 14 bases between them. This CDR3 region has 15 residues. Germline V gene lookup returns CDR1 SEHNR and CDR2 FQNEAQ (reference sequence). Together with reference TRBV7-9 and TRBJ1-5, the CDR3 gives the full variable domain: DTGVSQNPRHKITKRGQNVTFRCDPISEHNRLYWYRQTLGQGPEFLTYFQNEAQLEKSRLLSDRFSAERPKGSFSTLEIQRTEQGDSAMYLCASSLEGGPRQPQHFGDGTRLSIL.

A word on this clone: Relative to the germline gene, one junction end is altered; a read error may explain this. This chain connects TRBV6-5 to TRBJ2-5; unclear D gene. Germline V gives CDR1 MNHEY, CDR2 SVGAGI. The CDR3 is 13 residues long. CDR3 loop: CASSYAYQENQYF. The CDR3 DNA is TGTGCCAGCAGTTACGCATACCAAGAGAACCAGTACTTC.

This CDR3 reads CASSEGQMNTEAFF. CDR3 bases: TGTGCCAGCAGTGAAGGACAGATGAACACTGAAGCTTTCTTT. This chain links TRBV2 with TRBJ1-1; maybe TRBD1 (5 bases). Germline CDR1 reads SNHLY; CDR2 reads FYNNEI. Trimming cost V 1 base and J 0 bases, with 6 bases left between them. This CDR3 has 14 amino acids.

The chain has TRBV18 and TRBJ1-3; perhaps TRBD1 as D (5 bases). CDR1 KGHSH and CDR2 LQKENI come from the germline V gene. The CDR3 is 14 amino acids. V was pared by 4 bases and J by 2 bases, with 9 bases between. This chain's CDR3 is CASSLQGTGNTIYF. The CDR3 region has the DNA TGTGCCAGCTCACTGCAGGGCACTGGAAACACCATATATTTT.

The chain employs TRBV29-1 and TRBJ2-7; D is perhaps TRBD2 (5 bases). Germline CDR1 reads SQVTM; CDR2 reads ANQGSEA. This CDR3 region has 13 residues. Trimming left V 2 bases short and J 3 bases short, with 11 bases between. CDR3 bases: TGCAGCGTTGAACTGGGAGAGGGCTACGAGCAGTACTTC. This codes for CSVELGEGYEQYF.

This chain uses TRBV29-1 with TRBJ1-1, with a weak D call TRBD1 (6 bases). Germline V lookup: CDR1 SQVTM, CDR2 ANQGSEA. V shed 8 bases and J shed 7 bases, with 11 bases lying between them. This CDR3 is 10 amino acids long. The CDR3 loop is CSLKQGEAFF. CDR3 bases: TGCAGCCTAAAACAGGGTGAAGCTTTCTTT.

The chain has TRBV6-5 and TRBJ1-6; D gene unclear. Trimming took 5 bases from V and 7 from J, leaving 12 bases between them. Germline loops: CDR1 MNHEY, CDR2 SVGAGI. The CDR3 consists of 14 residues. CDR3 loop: CASSQPRENSPLHF. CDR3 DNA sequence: TGTGCCAGCAGTCAACCCCGGGAGAATTCACCCCTCCACTTT.